These 5 T cell receptor beta chains were all obtained from the same sample, sequenced in a study of blood T cell repertoires in COVID-19. Method: immunoSEQ multiplex PCR; TCRdb's copy keeps in-frame clones and lacks some. The sample contains about 280,000 clones, approximately 84% of which appear only once. The sample consisted of peripheral blood. Receptors were obtained from a woman aged 25 to 39 who had recovered from COVID-19.

The V gene is TRBV3-1 (or the pseudogene TRBV3-2), the J gene TRBJ1-1; TRBD1 is a possible D gene (5 bases). CDR3 length: 15 residues. CDR1 is LGHDT, CDR2 YNNKEL, per germline (reference sequence). V was pared by 6 bases and J by 3 bases, with 17 bases between. The CDR3 loop is CASSPRGGEDTEAFF. CDR3 coding DNA: TGTGCCAGCAGTCCTCGTGGAGGGGAGGACACTGAAGCTTTCTTT.

The rearrangement uses TRBV6-5 and TRBJ1-5, with D possibly TRBD1 on 5 matching bases. The CDR3 runs to 15 residues. The germline V gene encodes CDR1 MNHEY and CDR2 SVGAGI. Trimming stripped 5 bases from V and 2 bases from J, with 13 bases between. CDR3 sequence: CASSPTWGGNQPQHF. CDR3 nucleotides: TGTGCCAGCAGTCCTACCTGGGGCGGCAATCAGCCCCAGCATTTT.

The gene calls are TRBV11-2 and TRBJ2-6; 9 bases map to TRBD1. The CDR3 has 16 amino acids. Trimming at V came to 5 bases and at J to 1 base, leaving 3 bases not matched to a gene. CDR1 is SGHAT and CDR2 is FQNNGV in the germline V gene. The CDR3 bases are TGTGCCAGCAGCCGGGACAGGGTGTCTGGGGCCAACGTCCTGACTTTC. Translating gives CASSRDRVSGANVLTF.

The V gene is TRBV6-5, the J gene TRBJ2-5; D is undetermined. This CDR3 has 10 amino acids. The germline V gene has CDR1 MNHEY and CDR2 SVGAGI. V was cut by 9 bases and J by 6 bases, with 8 bases left in between. The CDR3 sequence: CASGDQTQYF. CDR3 in DNA: TGTGCCAGTGGAGACCAGACCCAGTACTTC.

Details on this clone: This sample also contains other DNA sequences that code for the same CDR3. The chain couples TRBV3-1 (or the pseudogene TRBV3-2) to TRBJ2-7, with D possibly matching TRBD2 (5 bases). Germline-derived CDR1 and CDR2 are LGHDT and YNNKEL (reference sequence). This CDR3 is 12 amino acids long. V lost 3 bases, J lost 3 bases, and 6 bases lay in between. The CDR3 region is CASSHEGYEQYF. In nucleotides, the CDR3 is TGTGCCAGCAGCCACGAGGGCTACGAGCAGTACTTC.